This T cell receptor (beta chain) was obtained from a study of blood T cell repertoires in COVID-19. About the study: PBMCs, B-cell-depleted T cells, or T cells were the source of the cDNA or gDNA that made up the material.

Enrollees, about 18 to 95 years old, lived in approximately 24 US areas. Germline V gives CDR1 SGHKS, CDR2 YYEKEE (reference sequence). This CDR3 spans 14 amino acids. The V gene lost 2 bases and the J gene lost 2 bases, with 9 bases spanning the gap. In the original workflow: Reference gene primer amplification gave nucleated cell count estimates. The method was immunoSEQ multiplex PCR; TCRdb's version includes in-frame clones alone and lacks a portion of them. V and J calls and clone size are given by that table; D and trimming were obtained from the DNA. The sample yields more than 300,000 clones, 85% to 95% seen once.

The receptor was derived from a young woman who had been exposed to COVID-19. Sequencing was performed on PBMCs or T cells enriched from blood (not recorded which). The chain uses TRBV5-5 and TRBJ2-3; maybe TRBD1 (6 bases). The CDR3 loop is CASSFRQATDTQYF. For the CDR3, the DNA is TGTGCCAGCAGCTTCCGACAGGCCACAGATACGCAGTATTTT.